A selection of T cell receptor beta chains follows, all from one sample in a study of blood T cell repertoires in COVID-19. The protocol was immunoSEQ multiplex PCR, while the TCRdb copy is restricted to in-frame clones and leaves out a portion. The sample shows about 240,000 clones, 70% to 90% of them seen only once. The sequenced material came from PBMCs or T cells enriched from blood (not recorded which). The receptors stem from a woman in her forties with acute COVID-19. Each CDR3 is given without its conserved first and last residue.

j_call v_call cdr3_aa
TRBJ2-7 TRBV15 ATSKTAGNEQY
TRBJ1-1 TRBV7-2 ATTPAGGAMNTEAF
TRBJ2-1 TRBV11-3 ASSLLGQGQF
TRBJ1-5 TRBV6-5 ASQTGNDQPQH
TRBJ2-7 TRBV2 ASMREAYEQY
TRBJ2-1 TRBV4-2 ASSQDGSAHREQF
TRBJ2-3 TRBV29-1 SVTLAYRTDTQY
TRBJ1-5 TRBV24-1 ATSWGGQPQH
TRBJ2-1 TRBV10-3 AISANTLFGQF
TRBJ1-5 TRBV6-5 ASSYSSSPGNQPQH
TRBJ2-7 TRBV28 ASSFLGQDYEQY
TRBJ1-3 TRBV19 ASSMQNGNTIY
TRBJ2-7 TRBV29-1 SVEKRGGAYEQY
TRBJ2-6 TRBV4-2 ASSQAASGTSGANVLT
TRBJ2-7 TRBV19 ASSPTGGYEQY
TRBJ2-3 TRBV7-8 ASSLVAGGPLATDTQY
TRBJ1-6 TRBV6-4 ASPSPKDRGNSPLH
TRBJ2-1 TRBV5-1 ASSSTSSSYNEQF
TRBJ1-2 TRBV11-2 ASTSDRVGGYT
TRBJ2-5 TRBV6-6 ASSPGLAQFRETQY
TRBJ2-5 TRBV27 ASSPAGIREQETQY
TRBJ2-5 TRBV6-5 ASSARETQY
TRBJ2-7 TRBV27 ASSSPGTSGREQY
TRBJ2-7 TRBV19 ASSRQVGFYEQY
TRBJ1-2 TRBV2 ASSEEYTNLGGYT
TRBJ1-1 TRBV30 AWSPNVNTEAF
TRBJ2-7 TRBV7-2 ASSLEAGAQQLYEQY
TRBJ2-1 TRBV1 TSSPTDRLAGGNEQF
TRBJ2-1 TRBV27 ASSSGLAGGLTSYNEQF
TRBJ1-5 TRBV5-1 ASRSGVDQPQH
TRBJ2-3 TRBV2 ASSVTLAGTDTQY
TRBJ2-5 TRBV6-5 ASRRTGGETQY
TRBJ2-2 TRBV5-6 ASSSFTGELF
TRBJ1-3 TRBV7-8 ANSARSSGNTIY
TRBJ1-1 TRBV4-1 ASSQTDRELQAF
TRBJ2-6 TRBV7-6 ASSLKGGLGVSGANVLT
TRBJ1-2 TRBV11-2 ASSPSVFNYGYT
TRBJ2-7 TRBV5-1 ASSLIGAYEQY
TRBJ2-1 TRBV24-1 ATSGGDSYNEQF
TRBJ2-1 TRBV7-8 ASSSERESSYNEQF
TRBJ2-1 TRBV5-1 ASSLVLAGRVDEQF
TRBJ2-3 TRBV7-2 ASSLAVGGDTQY
TRBJ1-2 TRBV7-9 ASSLVGAHGYT
TRBJ2-7 TRBV5-5 ASSFSGTDPYEQY
TRBJ2-7 TRBV4-2 ASSQLGIGAGVRYEQY
TRBJ2-3 TRBV30 AWSRGSKGDTQY
TRBJ2-5 TRBV19 ASSIQYQETQY
TRBJ2-7 TRBV6-5 ASSYPSRGGIEQY
TRBJ2-3 TRBV5-4 ASSLIAGGPGTDTQY
TRBJ1-1 TRBV30 AWSVRGNTEAF
TRBJ2-1 TRBV11-1 ASSLQLAGGNEQF
TRBJ1-2 TRBV5-4 ASSLEGGNYGYT
TRBJ2-7 TRBV5-1 ASSLEASGASSYEQY
TRBJ2-7 TRBV6-5 ASSYSGTWY
TRBJ2-7 TRBV7-2 ASSFSTATTEQY